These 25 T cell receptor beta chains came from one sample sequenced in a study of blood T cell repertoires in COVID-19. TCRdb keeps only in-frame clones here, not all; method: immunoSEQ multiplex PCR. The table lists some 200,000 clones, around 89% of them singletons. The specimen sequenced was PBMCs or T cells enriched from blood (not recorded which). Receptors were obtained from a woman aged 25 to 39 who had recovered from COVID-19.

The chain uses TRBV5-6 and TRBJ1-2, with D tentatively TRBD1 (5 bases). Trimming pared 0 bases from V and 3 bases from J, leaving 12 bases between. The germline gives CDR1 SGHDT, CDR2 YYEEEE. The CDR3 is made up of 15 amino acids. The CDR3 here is CASSLAPDRHYGYTF. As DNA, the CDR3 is TGTGCCAGCAGCTTGGCGCCCGACAGACACTATGGCTACACCTTC. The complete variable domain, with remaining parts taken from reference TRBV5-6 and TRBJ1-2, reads DAGVTQSPTHLIKTRGQQVTLRCSPKSGHDTVSWYQQALGQGPQFIFQYYEEEERQRGNFPDRFSGHQFPNYSSELNVNALLLGDSALYLCASSLAPDRHYGYTFGSGTRLTVV.

As DNA, the CDR3 is TGTGCCAGCAGCCCACGGGGGGCGCGTTATAATTCACCCCTCCACTTT. Its translation: CASSPRGARYNSPLHF. The J gene is TRBJ1-6, the V gene TRBV5-8; a possible D gene is TRBD1 (6 bases). V lost 4 bases, J lost 4 bases, and 15 bases lay in between. The CDR3 covers 16 residues. Germline CDR1 and CDR2: SGHTS and YDEGEE.

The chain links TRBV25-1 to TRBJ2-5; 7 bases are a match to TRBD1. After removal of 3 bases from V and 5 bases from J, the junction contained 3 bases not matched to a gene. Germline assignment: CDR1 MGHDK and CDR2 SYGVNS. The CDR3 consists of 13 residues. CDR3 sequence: CASSDRGSETQYF. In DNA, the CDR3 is TGTGCCAGCAGTGACAGGGGGTCGGAGACCCAGTACTTC.

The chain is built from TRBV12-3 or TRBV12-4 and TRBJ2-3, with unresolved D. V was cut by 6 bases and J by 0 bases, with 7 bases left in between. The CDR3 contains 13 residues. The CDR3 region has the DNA TGTGCCAGCAGCATACAGAGCACAGATACGCAGTATTTT. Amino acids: CASSIQSTDTQYF.

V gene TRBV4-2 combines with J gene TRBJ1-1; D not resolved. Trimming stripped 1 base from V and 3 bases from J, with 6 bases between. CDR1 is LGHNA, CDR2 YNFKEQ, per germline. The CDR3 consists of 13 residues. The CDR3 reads CASSQVGDTEAFF. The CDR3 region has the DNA TGTGCCAGCAGCCAAGTAGGAGACACTGAAGCTTTCTTT.

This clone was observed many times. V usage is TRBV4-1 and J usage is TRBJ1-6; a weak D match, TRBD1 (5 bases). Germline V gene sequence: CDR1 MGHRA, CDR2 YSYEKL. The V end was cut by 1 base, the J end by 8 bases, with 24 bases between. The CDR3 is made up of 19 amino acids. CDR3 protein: CASSQGAKGLRVRDSPLHF. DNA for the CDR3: TGCGCCAGCAGCCAAGGGGCAAAGGGACTCAGGGTGAGGGATTCACCCCTCCACTTT.

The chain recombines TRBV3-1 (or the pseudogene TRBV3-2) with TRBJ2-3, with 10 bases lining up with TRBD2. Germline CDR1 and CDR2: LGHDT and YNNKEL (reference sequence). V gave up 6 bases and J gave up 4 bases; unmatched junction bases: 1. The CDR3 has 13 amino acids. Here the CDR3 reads CASRSGGADTQYF. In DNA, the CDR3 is TGTGCCAGCAGGAGCGGGGGGGCAGATACGCAGTATTTT.

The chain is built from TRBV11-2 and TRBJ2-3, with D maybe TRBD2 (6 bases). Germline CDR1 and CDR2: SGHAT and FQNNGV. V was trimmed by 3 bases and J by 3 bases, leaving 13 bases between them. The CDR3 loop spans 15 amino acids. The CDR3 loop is CASSFAGLVTDTQYF. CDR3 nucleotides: TGTGCCAGCAGCTTTGCGGGGCTGGTAACAGATACGCAGTATTTT.

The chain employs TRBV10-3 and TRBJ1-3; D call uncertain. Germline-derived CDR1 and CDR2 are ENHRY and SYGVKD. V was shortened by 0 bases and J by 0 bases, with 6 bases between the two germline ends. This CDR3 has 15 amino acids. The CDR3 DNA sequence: TGTGCCATCAGTGAGTCTGTCCTCTCTGGAAACACCATATATTTT. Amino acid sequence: CAISESVLSGNTIYF.

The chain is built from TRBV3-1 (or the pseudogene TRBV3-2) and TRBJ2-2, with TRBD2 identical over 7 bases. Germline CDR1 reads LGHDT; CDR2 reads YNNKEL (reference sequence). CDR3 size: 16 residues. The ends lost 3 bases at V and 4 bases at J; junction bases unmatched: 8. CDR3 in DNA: TGTGCCAGCAGCCACCAGACTAGCCTGGGCACCGGGGAGCTGTTTTTT. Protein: CASSHQTSLGTGELFF.

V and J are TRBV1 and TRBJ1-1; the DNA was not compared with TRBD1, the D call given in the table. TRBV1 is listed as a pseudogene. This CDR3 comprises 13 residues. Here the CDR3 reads CTSSQGTAGYAFF. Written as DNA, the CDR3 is TGCACCAGCAGCCAAGGAACGGCAGGGTATGCTTTCTTT.

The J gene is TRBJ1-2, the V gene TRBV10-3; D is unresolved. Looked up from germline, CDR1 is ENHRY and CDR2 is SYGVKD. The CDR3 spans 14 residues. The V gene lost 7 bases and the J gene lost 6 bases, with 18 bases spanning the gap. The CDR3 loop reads CAINAFRLSNGYTF. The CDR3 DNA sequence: TGTGCCATCAACGCTTTTCGTCTGAGCAATGGCTACACCTTC.

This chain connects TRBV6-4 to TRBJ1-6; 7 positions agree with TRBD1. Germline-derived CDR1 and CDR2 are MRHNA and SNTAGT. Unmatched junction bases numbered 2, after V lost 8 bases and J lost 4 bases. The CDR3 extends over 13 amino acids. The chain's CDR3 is CASRDRYNSPLHF. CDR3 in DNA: TGTGCCAGCCGGGACAGATATAATTCACCCCTCCACTTT.

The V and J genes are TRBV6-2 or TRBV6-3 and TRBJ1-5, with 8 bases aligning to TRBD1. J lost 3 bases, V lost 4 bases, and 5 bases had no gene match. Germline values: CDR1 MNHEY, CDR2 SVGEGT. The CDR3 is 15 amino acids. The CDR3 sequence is CASSSHRGANQPQHF. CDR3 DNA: TGTGCCAGCAGTTCCCACAGGGGGGCCAATCAGCCCCAGCATTTT.

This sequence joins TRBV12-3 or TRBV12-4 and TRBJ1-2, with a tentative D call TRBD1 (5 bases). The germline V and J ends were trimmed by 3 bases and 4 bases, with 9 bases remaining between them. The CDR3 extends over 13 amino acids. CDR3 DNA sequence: TGTGCCAGCAGTTTGAGACAGAGCTATGGCTACACCTTC. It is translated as CASSLRQSYGYTF.

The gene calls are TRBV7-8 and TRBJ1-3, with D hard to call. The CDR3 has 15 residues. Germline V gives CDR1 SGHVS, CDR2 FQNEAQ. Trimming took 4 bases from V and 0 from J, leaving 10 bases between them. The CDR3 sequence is CASSSEGGSGNTIYF. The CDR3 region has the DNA TGTGCCAGCAGCTCAGAGGGAGGCTCTGGAAACACCATATATTTT.

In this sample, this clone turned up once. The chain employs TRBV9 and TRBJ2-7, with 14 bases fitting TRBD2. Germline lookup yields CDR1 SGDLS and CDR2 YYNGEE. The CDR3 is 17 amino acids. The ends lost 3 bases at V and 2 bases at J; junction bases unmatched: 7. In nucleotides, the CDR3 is TGTGCCAGCAGCGAGGGAGGGACTAGCGGGGGTCCCTACGAGCAGTACTTC. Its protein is CASSEGGTSGGPYEQYF. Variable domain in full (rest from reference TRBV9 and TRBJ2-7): DSGVTQTPKHLITATGQRVTLRCSPRSGDLSVYWYQQSLDQGLQFLIQYYNGEERAKGNILERFSAQQFPDLHSELNLSSLELGDSALYFCASSEGGTSGGPYEQYFGPGTRLTVT.

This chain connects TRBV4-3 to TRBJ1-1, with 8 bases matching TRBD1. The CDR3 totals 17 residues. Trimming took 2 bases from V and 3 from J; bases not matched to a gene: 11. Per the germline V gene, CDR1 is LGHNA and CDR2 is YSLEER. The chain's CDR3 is CASSQLLSGGADTEAFF. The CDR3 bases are TGCGCCAGCAGCCAATTATTGTCAGGGGGCGCGGACACTGAAGCTTTCTTT.

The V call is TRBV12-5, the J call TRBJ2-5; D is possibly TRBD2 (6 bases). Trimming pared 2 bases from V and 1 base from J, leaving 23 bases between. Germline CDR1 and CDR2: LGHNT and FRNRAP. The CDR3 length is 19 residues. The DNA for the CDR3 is TGTGCTAGTGGTTTGTCCTACTCGGCCCTTGGGGGGATCCAAGAGACCCAGTACTTC. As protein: CASGLSYSALGGIQETQYF.

CDR3 DNA: TGTGCCAGCAGCTTAGGCCCAGGGAGGGATGGCTACACCTTC. It codes for CASSLGPGRDGYTF. The rearrangement links TRBV7-2 to TRBJ1-2; perhaps TRBD1 as D (5 bases). CDR3 length: 14 amino acids. V lost 1 base, J lost 6 bases, and 12 bases lay in between. CDR1 is SGHTA, CDR2 FQGNSA, per germline.

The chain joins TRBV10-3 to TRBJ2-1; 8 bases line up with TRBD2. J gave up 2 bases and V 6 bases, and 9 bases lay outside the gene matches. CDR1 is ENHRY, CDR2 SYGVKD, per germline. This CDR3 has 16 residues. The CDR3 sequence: CAIRPSTSDTYNEQFF. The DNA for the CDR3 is TGTGCCATCAGGCCCTCGACTAGCGATACCTACAATGAGCAGTTCTTC.

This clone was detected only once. CDR3 sequence reads: CAISAESGPGNTIYF. For the CDR3, the DNA is TGTGCCATCAGTGCTGAGTCCGGTCCTGGAAACACCATATATTTT. The chain is built from TRBV10-3 and TRBJ1-3; D uncertain. This CDR3 region has 15 residues. Trimming left V 4 bases short and J 2 bases short, with 12 bases between. CDR1 and CDR2 (germline): ENHRY, SYGVKD.

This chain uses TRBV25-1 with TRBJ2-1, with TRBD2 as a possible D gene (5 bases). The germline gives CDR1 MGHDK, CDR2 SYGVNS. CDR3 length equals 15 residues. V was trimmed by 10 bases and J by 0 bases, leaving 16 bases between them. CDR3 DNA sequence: TGTGCCACCCTCCCTAATGCGGGCTCCTACAATGAGCAGTTCTTC. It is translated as CATLPNAGSYNEQFF.

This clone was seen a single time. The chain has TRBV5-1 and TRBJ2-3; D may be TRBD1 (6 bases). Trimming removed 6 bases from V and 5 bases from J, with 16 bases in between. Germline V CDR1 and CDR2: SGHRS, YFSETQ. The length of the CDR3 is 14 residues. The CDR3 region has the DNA TGCGCCAGCACGTCATGGGGGCCGGGAGATACGCAGTATTTT. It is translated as CASTSWGPGDTQYF.

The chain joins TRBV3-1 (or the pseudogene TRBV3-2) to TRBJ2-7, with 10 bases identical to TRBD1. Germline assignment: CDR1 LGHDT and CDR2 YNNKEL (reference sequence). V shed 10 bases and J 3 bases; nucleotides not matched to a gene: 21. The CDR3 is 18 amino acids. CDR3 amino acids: CATSLGWPAGQGFYEQYF. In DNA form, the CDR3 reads TGTGCCACCTCACTCGGGTGGCCGGCGGGACAGGGGTTCTACGAGCAGTACTTC.